This TCR beta chain is drawn from a study of cytomegalovirus exposure and HLA in healthy donors. V was shortened by 2 bases and J by 4 bases, with 6 bases between the two germline ends. The germline CDR1 and CDR2 sequences are MDHEN and SYDVKM. The CDR3 sequence is 13 residues long. Researchers ran the PCR with 60 Vbeta and 13 Jbeta primers. The table came from immunoSEQ multiplex PCR; TCRdb's copy has only in-frame clones and leaves some out. The sample carries some 98,000 clones, under 80% recorded once. Specimen: PBMCs. The chain joins TRBV28 to TRBJ1-3; D gene ambiguous. This TCR derives from a man aged 40-55 years in good health and CMV-seronegative. CDR3 region: CASSLIIGNTIYF. The CDR3 region has the DNA TGTGCCAGCAGTTTAATTATCGGAAACACCATATATTTT.